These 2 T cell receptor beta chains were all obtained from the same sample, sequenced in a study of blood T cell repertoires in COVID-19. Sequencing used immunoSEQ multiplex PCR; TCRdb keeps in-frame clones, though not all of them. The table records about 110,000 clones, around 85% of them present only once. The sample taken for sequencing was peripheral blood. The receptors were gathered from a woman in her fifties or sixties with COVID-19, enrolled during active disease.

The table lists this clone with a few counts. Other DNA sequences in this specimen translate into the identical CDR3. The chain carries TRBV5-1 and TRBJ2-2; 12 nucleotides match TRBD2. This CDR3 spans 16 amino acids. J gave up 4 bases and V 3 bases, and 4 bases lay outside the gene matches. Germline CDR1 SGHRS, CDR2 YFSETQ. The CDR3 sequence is CASSSRLAGATGELFF. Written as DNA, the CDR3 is TGCGCCAGCAGCTCCCGACTAGCGGGGGCCACCGGGGAGCTGTTTTTT.

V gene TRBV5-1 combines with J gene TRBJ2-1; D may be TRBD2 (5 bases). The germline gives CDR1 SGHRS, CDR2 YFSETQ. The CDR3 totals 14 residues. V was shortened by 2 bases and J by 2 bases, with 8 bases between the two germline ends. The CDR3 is CASSFDGTYNEQFF. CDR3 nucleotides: TGCGCCAGCAGCTTCGACGGGACCTACAATGAGCAGTTCTTC. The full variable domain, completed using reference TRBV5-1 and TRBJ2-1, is KAGVTQTPRYLIKTRGQQVTLSCSPISGHRSVSWYQQTPGQGLQFLFEYFSETQRNKGNFPGRFSGRQFSNSRSEMNVSTLELGDSALYLCASSFDGTYNEQFFGPGTRLTVL.